This T cell receptor beta chain comes out of a study of vaccination and CD4 T cells after COVID-19. This clonotype appeared a few times. Its specificity is not known. The treatment is: roughly ten-day PBMC culture with coronavirus spike peptide pools or control peptides (ViraFEST assay). Prior SARS-CoV-2 infection was excluded in healthy vaccine recipients by negative nucleocapsid antibodies before and after vaccination. The Oncomine TCR Beta short-read assay generated sequence data from the DNA of cultured CD4+ T cells. TCRdb itself ran the PCR reads through MiXCR, one entry per CDR3 protein. Among about 15,000 distinct CDR3 sequences, 45% were seen once, and the ten largest hold around 20%. V was cut by 7 bases and J by 6 bases, with 22 bases left in between. Germline values: CDR1 MNHNS, CDR2 SASEGT. The CDR3 loop spans 16 amino acids.

This sample comprised CD4+ T cells from blood, cultured in vitro, obtained before SARS-CoV-2 vaccination. The source is a human donor who received a COVID-19 vaccine. The gene calls are TRBV6-1 and TRBJ2-1, with TRBD1 as a possible D gene (5 bases). CDR3 coding DNA: TGTGCCAGCAAAGTCCATCAGGCAGGGTTGGGCAATGAGCAGTTCTTC. Its protein is CASKVHQAGLGNEQFF.